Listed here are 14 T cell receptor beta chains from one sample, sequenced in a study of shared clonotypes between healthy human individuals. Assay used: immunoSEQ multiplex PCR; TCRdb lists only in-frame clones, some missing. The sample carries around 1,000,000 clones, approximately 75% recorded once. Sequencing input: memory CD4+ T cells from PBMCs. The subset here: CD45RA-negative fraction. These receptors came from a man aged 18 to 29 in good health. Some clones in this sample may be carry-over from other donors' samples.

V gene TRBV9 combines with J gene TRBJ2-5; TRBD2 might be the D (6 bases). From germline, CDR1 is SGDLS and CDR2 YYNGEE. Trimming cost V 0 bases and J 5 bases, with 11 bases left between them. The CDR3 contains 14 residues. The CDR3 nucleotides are TGTGCCAGCAGCGTAGGTCTAGCGAGCGAGACCCAGTACTTC. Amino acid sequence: CASSVGLASETQYF.

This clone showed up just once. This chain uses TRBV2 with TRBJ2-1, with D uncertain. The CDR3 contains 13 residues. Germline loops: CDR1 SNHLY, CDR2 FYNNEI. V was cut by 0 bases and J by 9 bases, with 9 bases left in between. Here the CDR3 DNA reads TGTGCCAGCAGTGAAGCCGAGGTTAGTGAGCAGTTCTTC. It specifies CASSEAEVSEQFF.

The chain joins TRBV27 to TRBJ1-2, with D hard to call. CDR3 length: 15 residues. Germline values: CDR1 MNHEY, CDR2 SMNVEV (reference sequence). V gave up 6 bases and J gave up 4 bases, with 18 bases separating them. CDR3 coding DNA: TGTGCCAGCAGCCGGACTGAGTTCGGGAGCTATGGCTACACCTTC. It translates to CASSRTEFGSYGYTF.

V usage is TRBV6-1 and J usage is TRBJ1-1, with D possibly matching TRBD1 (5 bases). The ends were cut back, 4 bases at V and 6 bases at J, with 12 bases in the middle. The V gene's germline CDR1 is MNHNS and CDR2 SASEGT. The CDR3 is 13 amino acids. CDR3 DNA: TGTGCCAGCAGTGGACAGCGGTACGCTGAAGCTTTCTTT. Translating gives CASSGQRYAEAFF.

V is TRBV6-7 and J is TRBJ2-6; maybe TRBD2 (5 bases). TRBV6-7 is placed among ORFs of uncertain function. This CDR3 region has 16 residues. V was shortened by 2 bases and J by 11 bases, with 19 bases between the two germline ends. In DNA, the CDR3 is TGTGCCAGCAGTTACACGGGGTGCGCAAGTAAGGACGTCCTGACTTTC. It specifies CASSYTGCASKDVLTF.

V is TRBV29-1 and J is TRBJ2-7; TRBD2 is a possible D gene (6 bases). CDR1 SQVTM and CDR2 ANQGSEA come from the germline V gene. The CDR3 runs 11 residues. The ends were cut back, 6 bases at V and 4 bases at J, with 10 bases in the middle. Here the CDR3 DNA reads TGCAGCGTCACGGGACTTTACGAGCAGTACTTC. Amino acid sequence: CSVTGLYEQYF.

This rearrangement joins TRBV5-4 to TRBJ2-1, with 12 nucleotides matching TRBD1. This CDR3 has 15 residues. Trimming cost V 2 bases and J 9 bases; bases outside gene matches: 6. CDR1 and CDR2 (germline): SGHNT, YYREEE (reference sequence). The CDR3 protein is CASSLPGQGAVEQFF. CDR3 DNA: TGTGCCAGCAGCTTACCGGGACAGGGGGCCGTTGAGCAGTTCTTC.

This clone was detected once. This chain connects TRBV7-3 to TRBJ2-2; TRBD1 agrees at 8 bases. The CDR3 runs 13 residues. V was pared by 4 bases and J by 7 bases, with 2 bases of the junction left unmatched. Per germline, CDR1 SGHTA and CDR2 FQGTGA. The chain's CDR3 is CASSSTGGGELFF. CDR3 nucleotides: TGTGCCAGCAGCTCAACAGGGGGCGGGGAGCTGTTTTTT.

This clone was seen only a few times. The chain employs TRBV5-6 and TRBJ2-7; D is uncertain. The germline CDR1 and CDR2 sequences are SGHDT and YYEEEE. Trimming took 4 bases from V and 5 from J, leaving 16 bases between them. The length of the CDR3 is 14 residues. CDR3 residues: CASSHGPRTDEQYF. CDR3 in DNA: TGTGCCAGCAGCCACGGACCTCGGACGGACGAGCAGTACTTC.

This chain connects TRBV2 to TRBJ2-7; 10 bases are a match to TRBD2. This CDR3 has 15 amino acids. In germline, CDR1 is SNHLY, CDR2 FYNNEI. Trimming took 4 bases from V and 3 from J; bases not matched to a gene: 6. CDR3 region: CASSGGGLAVYEQYF. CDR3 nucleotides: TGTGCCAGCAGTGGGGGCGGACTAGCGGTCTACGAGCAGTACTTC.

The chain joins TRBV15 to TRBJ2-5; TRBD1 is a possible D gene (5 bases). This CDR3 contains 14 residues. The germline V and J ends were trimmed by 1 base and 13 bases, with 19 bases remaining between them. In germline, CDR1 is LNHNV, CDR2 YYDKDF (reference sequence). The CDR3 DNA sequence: TGTGCCACCAGCAGAGTTCAAGGGGCGGCCCATTGGTACTTC. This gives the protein CATSRVQGAAHWYF.

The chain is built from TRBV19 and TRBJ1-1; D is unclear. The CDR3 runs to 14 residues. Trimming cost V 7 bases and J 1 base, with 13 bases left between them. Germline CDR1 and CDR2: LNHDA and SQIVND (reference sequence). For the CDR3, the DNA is TGTGCCAGTATGGACCCCCCCGGGAACACTGAAGCTTTCTTT. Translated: CASMDPPGNTEAFF.

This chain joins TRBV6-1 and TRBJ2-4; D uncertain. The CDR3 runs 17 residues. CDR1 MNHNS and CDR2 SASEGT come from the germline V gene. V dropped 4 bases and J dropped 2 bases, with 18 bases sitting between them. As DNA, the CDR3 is TGTGCCAGCAGTGTTTCCCCCCCCCGAGTAACCAAAAACATTCAGTACTTC. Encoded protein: CASSVSPPRVTKNIQYF.

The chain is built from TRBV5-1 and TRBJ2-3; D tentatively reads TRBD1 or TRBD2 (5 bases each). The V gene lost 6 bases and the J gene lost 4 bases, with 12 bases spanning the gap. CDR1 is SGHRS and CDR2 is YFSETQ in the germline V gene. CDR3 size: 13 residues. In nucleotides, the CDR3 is TGCGCCAGCACCCTGGGGGTGTCAGATACGCAGTATTTT. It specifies CASTLGVSDTQYF.